This record looks at one T cell receptor beta chain sequence and its context. Three rounds of nested PCR, following a modified ARM-PCR protocol, produced the TCRbeta library. TCRdb analysed the multiplex PCR reads with MiXCR anew, one entry per CDR3 protein. The sample holds approximately 100,000 distinct CDR3 sequences; 62% are singletons and the top ten take around 17%. The data are from a study of tumor and adjacent non-tumor tissue in lung cancer. RNA was extracted from bulk tissue without any cell sorting. Distant lung tissue was collected more than 3 cm away from the tumor edge. The TCR sequence derives from a man aged 55-75 years with non-small cell lung cancer. Sample: distant non-tumor lung tissue.

The CDR3 bases are TGTGCCAGCCGCCCGCTGAGTACAGATACGCAGTATTTT. Translation: CASRPLSTDTQYF. The chain is built from TRBV5-4 and TRBJ2-3, with D uncertain. Trimming took off 7 bases at V and 3 bases at J, with 12 bases between the two ends. Germline V gene lookup returns CDR1 SGHNT and CDR2 YYREEE (reference sequence). The CDR3 sequence is 13 residues long.